These T cell receptor beta chains were read from a single sample in a study of shared clonotypes between healthy human individuals. Assay: immunoSEQ multiplex PCR; the TCRdb copy retains only in-frame clones and omits some. The data show approximately 940,000 clones, about three quarters seen once. The sample comprised memory CD4+ T cells sorted from blood. All receptors derive from a man between 18 and 29 years old in good health. CDR3s include the opening cysteine and the closing phenylalanine or tryptophan. A D gene is named only where the DNA matches it firmly. Only part of the rows carry a size: once, few, many, or a class if the clone is expanded.

abundance: -
j_gene: TRBJ2-7
v_gene: TRBV28
d_gene: -
CDR3nt: TGTGCCAGTGGCACAGGGCGTCATGGCTACGAGCAGTACTTC
CDR3aa: CASGTGRHGYEQYF

abundance: -
j_gene: TRBJ2-7
v_gene: TRBV5-4
d_gene: TRBD1
CDR3nt: TGTGCCAGCAGGTATACCGGGACAGGGGCCTACGAGCAGTACTTC
CDR3aa: CASRYTGTGAYEQYF

abundance: -
j_gene: TRBJ2-1
v_gene: TRBV5-6
d_gene: TRBD1
CDR3nt: TGTGCCAGCAGCCTGCCGACAGGGGGGTCCTACAATGAGCAGTTCTTC
CDR3aa: CASSLPTGGSYNEQFF

abundance: -
j_gene: TRBJ2-4
v_gene: TRBV27
d_gene: -
CDR3nt: TGTGCCAGCAGGCCAGGACCTGTCCTCGGGGCCAAAAACATTCAGTACTTC
CDR3aa: CASRPGPVLGAKNIQYF

abundance: few
j_gene: TRBJ1-1
v_gene: TRBV30
d_gene: TRBD1
CDR3nt: TGTGCCTGGCGGGAGGGGGCAAAAACTGAAGCTTTCTTT
CDR3aa: CAWREGAKTEAFF

abundance: -
j_gene: TRBJ2-7
v_gene: TRBV6-7
d_gene: TRBD2
CDR3nt: TGTGCCAGCAGTTACAGAAGGGAGGGTGAGTCCTACGAGCAGTACTTC
CDR3aa: CASSYRREGESYEQYF

abundance: -
j_gene: TRBJ1-1
v_gene: TRBV18
d_gene: TRBD1
CDR3nt: TGTGCCAGCTCACCCAACACAGGGGACACTGAAGCTTTCTTT
CDR3aa: CASSPNTGDTEAFF

abundance: -
j_gene: TRBJ1-1
v_gene: TRBV5-1
d_gene: -
CDR3nt: TGCGCCAGCAACCTGGGGGGGTTCATGAACACTGAAGCTTTCTTT
CDR3aa: CASNLGGFMNTEAFF

abundance: -
j_gene: TRBJ1-2
v_gene: TRBV29-1
d_gene: -
CDR3nt: TGCAGCGTTGAAGCACCCAGAGGCAGAAACTATGGCTACACCTTC
CDR3aa: CSVEAPRGRNYGYTF

abundance: -
j_gene: TRBJ2-2
v_gene: TRBV10-3
d_gene: TRBD1
CDR3nt: TGTGCCATCAGGGGAGGGACAGGGGACACCGGGGAGCTGTTTTTT
CDR3aa: CAIRGGTGDTGELFF

abundance: -
j_gene: TRBJ1-2
v_gene: TRBV7-8
d_gene: -
CDR3nt: TGTGCCAGCAGCCCCACGGGGACCGGTGGCTACACCTTC
CDR3aa: CASSPTGTGGYTF

abundance: few
j_gene: TRBJ2-1
v_gene: TRBV7-9
d_gene: -
CDR3nt: TGTGCCAGCAGCTCCTCCGGGACATTAGCCTACAATGAGCAGTTCTTC
CDR3aa: CASSSSGTLAYNEQFF

abundance: few
j_gene: TRBJ1-1
v_gene: TRBV14
d_gene: -
CDR3nt: TGTGCCAGCAGCCAGCAGGGACCGAACACTGAAGCTTTCTTT
CDR3aa: CASSQQGPNTEAFF

abundance: many
j_gene: TRBJ2-7
v_gene: TRBV21-1
d_gene: -
CDR3nt: TGTGCCAGCAGCAATCGGAGCTACTCCTCCTCCTACGAGCAGTACTTC
CDR3aa: CASSNRSYSSSYEQYF

abundance: -
j_gene: TRBJ2-6
v_gene: TRBV6-1
d_gene: -
CDR3nt: TGTGCCAGCAGTGAGACTGGGGCCAACGTCCTGACTTTC
CDR3aa: CASSETGANVLTF

abundance: many
j_gene: TRBJ2-3
v_gene: TRBV7-9
d_gene: TRBD2
CDR3nt: TGTGCCAGCAGCTTAGATGGCGGGAGCTTTTCGTCCACAGATACGCAGTATTTT
CDR3aa: CASSLDGGSFSSTDTQYF

abundance: -
j_gene: TRBJ2-7
v_gene: TRBV2
d_gene: -
CDR3nt: TGTGCCAGCAGGTGGGAAACGGCTTCCTACGAGCAGTACTTC
CDR3aa: CASRWETASYEQYF

abundance: -
j_gene: TRBJ2-5
v_gene: TRBV6-1
d_gene: -
CDR3nt: TGTGCCAGCAGTCCTCGTCTCAGGGCGCAAGAGACCCAGTACTTC
CDR3aa: CASSPRLRAQETQYF

abundance: once
j_gene: TRBJ2-7
v_gene: TRBV7-6
d_gene: -
CDR3nt: TGTGCCAGCAGCTTGAACGATCTGGGGACGGGGGAGCAGTACTTC
CDR3aa: CASSLNDLGTGEQYF

abundance: -
j_gene: TRBJ2-5
v_gene: TRBV7-8
d_gene: -
CDR3nt: TGTGCCAGCAGCTTATCTCGGGGACAAGAGACCCAGTACTTC
CDR3aa: CASSLSRGQETQYF

abundance: -
j_gene: TRBJ2-2
v_gene: TRBV5-1
d_gene: -
CDR3nt: TGCGCCAGCAGCTCCGTTGGCGAGTCCACCGGGGAGCTGTTTTTT
CDR3aa: CASSSVGESTGELFF

abundance: -
j_gene: TRBJ1-4
v_gene: TRBV6-5
d_gene: TRBD1
CDR3nt: TGTGCCAGCAGTCCACAGGGGGTTGATGAAAAACTGTTTTTT
CDR3aa: CASSPQGVDEKLFF

abundance: -
j_gene: TRBJ2-1
v_gene: TRBV15
d_gene: TRBD2
CDR3nt: TGTGCCACCAGCAGAGAGGTTCGCGGGGGGGCGGAAAATGAGCAGTTCTTC
CDR3aa: CATSREVRGGAENEQFF

abundance: -
j_gene: TRBJ2-2
v_gene: TRBV10-2
d_gene: -
CDR3nt: TGCGCCAGCACGGGACATGAGGGCGGGGAGCTGTTTTTT
CDR3aa: CASTGHEGGELFF

abundance: once
j_gene: TRBJ2-7
v_gene: TRBV5-1
d_gene: -
CDR3nt: TGCGCCAGCAGTCAAACTCTTTTATACGAGCAGTACTTC
CDR3aa: CASSQTLLYEQYF

abundance: -
j_gene: TRBJ1-5
v_gene: TRBV2
d_gene: TRBD1
CDR3nt: TGTGCCAGCAGGCCGGGACAGGGTTTTCAGCCCCAGCATTTT
CDR3aa: CASRPGQGFQPQHF